The present entry profiles one TCR beta chain with its context. Its specificity is unknown. After removal of 5 bases from V and 4 bases from J, the junction contained 5 bases not matched to a gene. Looked up from germline, CDR1 is SEHNR and CDR2 is FQNEAQ (reference sequence). CDR3 length: 14 residues. The sample originates from a study of beta chain features in type 1 diabetes. Study outcomes and limitations: Shortening of TCRB CDR3s, moderate but significant, appeared in all four CD4+ subsets of Type 1 diabetes patients.

Expressed TCRB transcripts were sequenced because the isolated RNA had all been reverse transcribed beforehand. TCRdb's copy holds only in-frame clones and misses some; the assay was immunoSEQ multiplex PCR. The sample holds 140,000 to 150,000 clones, about 13% seen once. This sequence joins TRBV7-9 and TRBJ2-3; 8 bases are shared with TRBD2. The clonotype originates from a man aged 18 to 30 with type 1 diabetes. Sequences were obtained from central memory CD4+ T cells from blood. The CDR3 protein is CASSPRGASDTQYF. The CDR3 nucleotides are TGTGCCAGCAGCCCGCGGGGGGCATCAGATACGCAGTATTTT.